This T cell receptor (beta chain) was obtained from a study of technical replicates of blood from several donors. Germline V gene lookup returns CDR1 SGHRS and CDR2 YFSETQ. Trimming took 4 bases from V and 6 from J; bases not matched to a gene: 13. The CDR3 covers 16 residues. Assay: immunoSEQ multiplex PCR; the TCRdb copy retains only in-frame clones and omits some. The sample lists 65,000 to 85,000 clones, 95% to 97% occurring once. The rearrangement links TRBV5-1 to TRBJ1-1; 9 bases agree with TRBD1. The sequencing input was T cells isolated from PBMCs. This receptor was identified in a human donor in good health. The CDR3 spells CASSGLQGAGAAEAFF. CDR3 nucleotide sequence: TGCGCCAGCAGCGGATTACAGGGGGCGGGGGCGGCTGAAGCTTTCTTT.